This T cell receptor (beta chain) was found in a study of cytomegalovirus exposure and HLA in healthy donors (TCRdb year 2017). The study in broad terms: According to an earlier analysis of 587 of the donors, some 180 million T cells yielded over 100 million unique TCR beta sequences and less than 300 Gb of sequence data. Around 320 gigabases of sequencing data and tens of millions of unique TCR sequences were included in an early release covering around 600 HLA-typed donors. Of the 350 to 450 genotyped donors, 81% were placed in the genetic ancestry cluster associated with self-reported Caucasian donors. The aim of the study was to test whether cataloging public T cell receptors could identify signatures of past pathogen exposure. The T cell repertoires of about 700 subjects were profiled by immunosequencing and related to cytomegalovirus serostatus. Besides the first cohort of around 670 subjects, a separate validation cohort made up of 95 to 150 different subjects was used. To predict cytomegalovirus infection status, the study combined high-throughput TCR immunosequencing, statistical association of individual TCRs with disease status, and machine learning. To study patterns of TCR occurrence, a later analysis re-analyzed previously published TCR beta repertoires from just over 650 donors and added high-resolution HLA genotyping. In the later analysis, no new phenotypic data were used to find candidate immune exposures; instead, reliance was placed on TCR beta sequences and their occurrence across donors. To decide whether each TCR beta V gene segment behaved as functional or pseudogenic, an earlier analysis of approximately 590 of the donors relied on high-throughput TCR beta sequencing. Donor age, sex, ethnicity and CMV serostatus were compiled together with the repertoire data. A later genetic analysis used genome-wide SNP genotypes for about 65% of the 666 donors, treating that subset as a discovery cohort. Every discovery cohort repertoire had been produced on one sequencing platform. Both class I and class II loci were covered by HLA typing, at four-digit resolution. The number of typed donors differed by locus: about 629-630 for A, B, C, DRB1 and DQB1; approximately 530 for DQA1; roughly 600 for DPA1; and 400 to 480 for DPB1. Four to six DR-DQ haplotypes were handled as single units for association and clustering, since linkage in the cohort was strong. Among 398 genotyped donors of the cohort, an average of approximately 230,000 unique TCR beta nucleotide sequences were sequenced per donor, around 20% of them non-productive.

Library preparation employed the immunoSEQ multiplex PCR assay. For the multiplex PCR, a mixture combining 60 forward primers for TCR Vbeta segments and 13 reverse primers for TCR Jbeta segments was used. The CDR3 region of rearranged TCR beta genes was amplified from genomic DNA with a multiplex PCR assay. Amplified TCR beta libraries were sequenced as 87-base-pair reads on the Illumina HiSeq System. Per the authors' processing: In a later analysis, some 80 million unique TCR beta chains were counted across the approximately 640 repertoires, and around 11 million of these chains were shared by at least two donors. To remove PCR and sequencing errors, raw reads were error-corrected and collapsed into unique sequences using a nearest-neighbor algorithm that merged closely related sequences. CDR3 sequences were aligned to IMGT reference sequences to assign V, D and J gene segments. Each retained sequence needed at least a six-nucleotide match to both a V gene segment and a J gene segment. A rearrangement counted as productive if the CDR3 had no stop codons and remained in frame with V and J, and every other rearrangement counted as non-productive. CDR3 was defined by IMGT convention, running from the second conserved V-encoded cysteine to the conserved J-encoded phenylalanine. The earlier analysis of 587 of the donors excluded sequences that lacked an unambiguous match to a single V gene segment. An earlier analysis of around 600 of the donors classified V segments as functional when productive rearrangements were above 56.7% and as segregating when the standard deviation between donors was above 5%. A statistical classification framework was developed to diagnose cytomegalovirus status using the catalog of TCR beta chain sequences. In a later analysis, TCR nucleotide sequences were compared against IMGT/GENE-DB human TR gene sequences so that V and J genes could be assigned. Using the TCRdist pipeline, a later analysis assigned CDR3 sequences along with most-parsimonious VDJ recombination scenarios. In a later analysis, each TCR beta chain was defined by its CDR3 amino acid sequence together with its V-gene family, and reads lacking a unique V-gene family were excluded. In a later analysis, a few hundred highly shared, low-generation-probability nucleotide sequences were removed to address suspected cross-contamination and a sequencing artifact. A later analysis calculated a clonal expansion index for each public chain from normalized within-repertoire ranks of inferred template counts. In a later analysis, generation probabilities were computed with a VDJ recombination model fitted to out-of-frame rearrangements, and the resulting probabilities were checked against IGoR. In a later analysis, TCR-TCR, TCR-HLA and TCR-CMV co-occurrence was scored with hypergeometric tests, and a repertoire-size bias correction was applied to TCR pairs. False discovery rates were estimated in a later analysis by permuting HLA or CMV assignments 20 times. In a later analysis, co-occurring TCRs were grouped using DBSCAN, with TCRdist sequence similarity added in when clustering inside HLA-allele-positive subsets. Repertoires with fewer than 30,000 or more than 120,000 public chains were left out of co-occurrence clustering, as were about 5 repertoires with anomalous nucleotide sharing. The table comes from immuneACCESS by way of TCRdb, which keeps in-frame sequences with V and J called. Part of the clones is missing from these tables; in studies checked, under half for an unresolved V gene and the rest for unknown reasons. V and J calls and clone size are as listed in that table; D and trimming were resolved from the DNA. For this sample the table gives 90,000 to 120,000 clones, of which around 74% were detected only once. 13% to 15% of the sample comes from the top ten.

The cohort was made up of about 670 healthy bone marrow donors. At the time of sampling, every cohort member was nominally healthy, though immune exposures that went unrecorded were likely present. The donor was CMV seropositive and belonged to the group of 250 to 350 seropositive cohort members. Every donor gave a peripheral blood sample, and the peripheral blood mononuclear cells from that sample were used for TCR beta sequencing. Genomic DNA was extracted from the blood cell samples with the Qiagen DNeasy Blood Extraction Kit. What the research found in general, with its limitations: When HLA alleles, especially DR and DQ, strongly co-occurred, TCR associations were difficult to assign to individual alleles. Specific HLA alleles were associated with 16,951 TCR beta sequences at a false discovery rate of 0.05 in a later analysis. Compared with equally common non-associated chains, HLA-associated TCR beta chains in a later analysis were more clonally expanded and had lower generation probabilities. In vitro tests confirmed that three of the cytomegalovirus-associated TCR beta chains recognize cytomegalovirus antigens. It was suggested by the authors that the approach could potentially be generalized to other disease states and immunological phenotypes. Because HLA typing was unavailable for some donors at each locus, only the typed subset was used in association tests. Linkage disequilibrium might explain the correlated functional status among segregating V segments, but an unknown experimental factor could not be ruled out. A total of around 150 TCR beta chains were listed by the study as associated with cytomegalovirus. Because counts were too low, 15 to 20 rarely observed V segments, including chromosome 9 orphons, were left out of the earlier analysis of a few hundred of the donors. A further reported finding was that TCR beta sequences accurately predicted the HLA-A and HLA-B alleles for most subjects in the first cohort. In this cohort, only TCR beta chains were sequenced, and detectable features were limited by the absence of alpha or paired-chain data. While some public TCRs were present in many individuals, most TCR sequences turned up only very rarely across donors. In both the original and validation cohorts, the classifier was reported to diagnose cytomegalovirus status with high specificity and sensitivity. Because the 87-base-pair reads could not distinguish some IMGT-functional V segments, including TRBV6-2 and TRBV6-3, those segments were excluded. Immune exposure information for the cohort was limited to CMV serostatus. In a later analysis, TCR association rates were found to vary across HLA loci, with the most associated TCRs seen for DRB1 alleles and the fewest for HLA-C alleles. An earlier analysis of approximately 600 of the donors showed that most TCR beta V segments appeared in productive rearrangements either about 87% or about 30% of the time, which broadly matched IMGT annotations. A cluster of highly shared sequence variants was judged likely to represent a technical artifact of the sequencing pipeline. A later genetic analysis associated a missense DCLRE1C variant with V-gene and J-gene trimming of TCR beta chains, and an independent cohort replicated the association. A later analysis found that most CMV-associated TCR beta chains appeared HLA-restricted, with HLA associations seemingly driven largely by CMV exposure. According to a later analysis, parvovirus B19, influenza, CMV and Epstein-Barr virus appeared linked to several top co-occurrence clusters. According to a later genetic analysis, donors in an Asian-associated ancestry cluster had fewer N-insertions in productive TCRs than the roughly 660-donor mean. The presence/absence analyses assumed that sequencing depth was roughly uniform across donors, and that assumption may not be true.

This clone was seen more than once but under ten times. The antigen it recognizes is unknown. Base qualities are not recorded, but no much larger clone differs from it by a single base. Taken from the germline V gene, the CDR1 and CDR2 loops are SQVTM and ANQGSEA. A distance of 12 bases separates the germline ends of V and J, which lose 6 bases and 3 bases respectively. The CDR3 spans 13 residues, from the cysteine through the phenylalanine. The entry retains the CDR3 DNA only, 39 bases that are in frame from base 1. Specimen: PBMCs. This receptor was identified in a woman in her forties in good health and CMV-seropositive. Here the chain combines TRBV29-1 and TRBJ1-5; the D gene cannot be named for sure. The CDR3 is CSVASGFNQPQHF. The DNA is TGCAGCGTCGCATCAGGTTTCAATCAGCCCCAGCATTTT. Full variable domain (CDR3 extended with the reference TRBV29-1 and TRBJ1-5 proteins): SAVISQKPSRDICQRGTSLTIQCQVDSQVTMMFWYRQQPGQSLTLIATANQGSEATYESGFVIDKFPISRPNLTFSTLTVSNMSPEDSSIYLCSVASGFNQPQHFGDGTRLSIL.